The clone carrying this T cell receptor (beta chain) was counted only a few times. The sample is drawn from a study of blood T cell repertoires in COVID-19. Here immunoSEQ multiplex PCR was the method, and the copy in TCRdb shows in-frame clones only, minus some. Among about 200,000 clones listed, more than 70% were seen once. Germline V lookup: CDR1 MDHEN, CDR2 SYDVKM. Germline trimming cut 6 bases from V and 9 bases from J; bases unmatched to any gene: 13. This CDR3 is 15 amino acids long. Source material: PBMCs or T cells enriched from blood (not recorded which). The genes are TRBV28 and TRBJ1-5; 8 nucleotides match TRBD1. This TCR derives from a man in his forties with acute COVID-19. CDR3 in DNA: TGTGCCAGCAGGCCCAGACAGGGGAGGGATAGGCCCCAGCATTTT. This sequence encodes CASRPRQGRDRPQHF.